A selection of T cell receptor beta chains follows, all from one sample in a study of T cells after posttransplantation cyclophosphamide. TCRdb's table, derived via immunoSEQ multiplex PCR, lists solely in-frame clones and lacks some. This repertoire holds over 35,000 clones, and none appear only once. The sequenced sample was PBMCs. The receptors here all came from a man between 35 and 55 years old in good health, CMV-negative, and a related stem cell transplant donor. CDR3s include the opening cysteine and the closing phenylalanine or tryptophan. D genes are given only for firm matches. Clone size is shown for a subset of rows, as once, few, many or a class of expanded clone.

d_call | clone_size | j_call | v_call | cdr3_aa | cdr3_nt
NA | many | TRBJ1-5 | TRBV5-6 | CASSLWGGASQPQHF | TGTGCCAGCAGCTTGTGGGGGGGCGCTTCTCAGCCCCAGCATTTT
NA | many | TRBJ1-6 | TRBV5-5 | CASSLERNSPLHF | TGTGCCAGCAGCTTGGAACGGAATTCACCCCTCCACTTT
TRBD1 | NA | TRBJ1-2 | TRBV11-2 | CASSPDLGQNYGYTF | TGTGCCAGCAGTCCCGACCTGGGACAGAACTATGGCTACACCTTC
TRBD2 | many | TRBJ2-2 | TRBV18 | CASFHVAGADGELFF | TGTGCCAGCTTTCACGTCGCGGGAGCGGACGGGGAGCTGTTTTTT
TRBD2 | many | TRBJ2-1 | TRBV6-4 | CASSDGTSGGNEQFF | TGTGCCAGCAGTGACGGGACTAGCGGGGGCAATGAGCAGTTCTTC
TRBD2 | NA | TRBJ2-5 | TRBV5-8 | CASSLEVRGGRETQYF | TGTGCCAGCAGCTTGGAGGTGCGGGGGGGCAGGGAGACCCAGTACTTC
NA | many | TRBJ1-5 | TRBV2 | CASSLAPRQPQHF | TGTGCCAGCAGTCTAGCCCCACGTCAGCCCCAGCATTTT
NA | many | TRBJ2-6 | TRBV5-6 | CASSSTDSGANVLTF | TGTGCCAGCAGTTCCACAGACTCTGGGGCCAACGTCCTGACTTTC
TRBD2 | many | TRBJ2-3 | TRBV6-6 | CASSLGLGGGDTQYF | TGTGCCAGCAGTTTGGGACTAGGCGGAGGAGATACGCAGTATTTT
NA | NA | TRBJ1-6 | TRBV5-1 | CASSLRTAYNSPLHF | TGCGCCAGCAGCTTAAGGACAGCGTATAATTCACCCCTCCACTTT
NA | many | TRBJ2-1 | TRBV4-2 | CASSHGGEDNEQFF | TGTGCCAGCAGCCACGGAGGGGAGGACAATGAGCAGTTCTTC
TRBD2 | many | TRBJ2-1 | TRBV14 | CASRATSGRSDEQFF | TGTGCCAGCAGAGCGACTAGCGGGAGGTCGGATGAGCAGTTCTTC
NA | few | TRBJ2-7 | TRBV5-6 | CASSLGQSSYEQYF | TGTGCCAGCAGCTTGGGACAGAGCTCCTACGAGCAGTACTTC
TRBD1 | many | TRBJ2-5 | TRBV7-7 | CASSVGQGQETQYF | TGTGCTAGCAGCGTGGGACAGGGCCAAGAGACCCAGTACTTC
TRBD1 | few | TRBJ2-7 | TRBV29-1 | CSALNRDRGISEQYF | TGCAGCGCCCTCAACCGGGACAGGGGAATTAGCGAGCAGTACTTC
TRBD1 | many | TRBJ1-1 | TRBV6-5 | CASRPGQVDTEAFF | TGTGCCAGCAGACCCGGACAGGTTGACACTGAAGCTTTCTTT
NA | many | TRBJ2-2 | TRBV27 | CASTPLGGITGELFF | TGTGCCAGCACCCCCCTTGGGGGGATCACCGGGGAGCTGTTTTTT
NA | few | TRBJ2-5 | TRBV30 | CAWRRVRPSEETQYF | TGTGCCTGGAGAAGAGTGCGGCCGTCCGAAGAGACCCAGTACTTC
TRBD1 | few | TRBJ1-6 | TRBV18 | CASSLDRVSSPLHF | TGTGCCAGCTCTCTCGACAGGGTTAGTTCACCCCTCCACTTT
TRBD1 | many | TRBJ2-1 | TRBV15 | CATSRGQGGYNEQFF | TGTGCCACCAGCCGCGGACAGGGTGGCTACAATGAGCAGTTCTTC
TRBD1 | many | TRBJ1-2 | TRBV5-1 | CASSLERQGAGGYTF | TGCGCCAGCAGCTTGGAACGACAGGGGGCCGGTGGCTACACCTTC
TRBD1 | many | TRBJ2-5 | TRBV6-5 | CASRRQGPPTETQYF | TGTGCCAGCAGGCGACAGGGGCCGCCGACAGAGACCCAGTACTTC
NA | many | TRBJ2-5 | TRBV29-1 | CSGDSFQETQYF | TGCAGCGGCGACAGTTTTCAAGAGACCCAGTACTTC
NA | NA | TRBJ2-3 | TRBV11-3 | CASSGLPGEDTQYF | TGTGCCAGCAGTGGACTCCCGGGGGAGGATACGCAGTATTTT
TRBD2 | many | TRBJ2-2 | TRBV5-4 | CASSLGTSGDTGELFF | TGTGCCAGCAGCTTAGGGACTAGCGGGGACACCGGGGAGCTGTTTTTT
NA | many | TRBJ1-2 | TRBV19 | CASHRVYDYTF | TGTGCCAGCCACAGGGTTTACGACTACACCTTC
NA | many | TRBJ2-2 | TRBV7-2 | CASSPQAGTGELFF | TGTGCCAGCAGCCCCCAGGCAGGGACCGGGGAGCTGTTTTTT
NA | many | TRBJ2-2 | TRBV15 | CATSSPFDKNTGELFF | TGTGCCACCAGCAGCCCATTTGACAAGAACACCGGGGAGCTGTTTTTT
TRBD2 | many | TRBJ2-3 | TRBV10-1 | CASTFFSGSSSDTQYF | TGCGCCAGCACGTTCTTTAGCGGGAGTTCTTCGGATACGCAGTATTTT
TRBD2 | many | TRBJ2-1 | TRBV5-1 | CASSLEGTSGYNEQFF | TGCGCCAGCAGCTTGGAGGGGACTAGCGGGTACAATGAGCAGTTCTTC
NA | many | TRBJ1-4 | TRBV5-5 | CASSFWGTGLPETNEKLFF | TGTGCCAGCAGCTTCTGGGGGACTGGGCTCCCAGAGACTAATGAAAAACTGTTTTTT
NA | NA | TRBJ2-5 | TRBV6-5 | CASSGFQETQYF | TGTGCCAGTAGCGGATTCCAAGAGACCCAGTACTTC
NA | many | TRBJ1-1 | TRBV7-9 | CASSLAGLAEAFF | TGTGCCAGCAGCTTAGCGGGGCTGGCTGAAGCTTTCTTT
NA | many | TRBJ1-6 | TRBV5-1 | CASSLAGGTPTHSPLHF | TGCGCCAGCAGCTTGGCCGGCGGCACTCCGACTCATTCACCCCTCCACTTT
NA | many | TRBJ2-6 | TRBV9 | CASSVATGERTGANVLTF | TGTGCCAGCAGCGTAGCTACGGGGGAAAGGACTGGGGCCAACGTCCTGACTTTC
TRBD2 | many | TRBJ2-1 | TRBV4-3 | CASSQDPPSGSSYNEQFF | TGCGCCAGCAGCCAAGATCCCCCTAGCGGGAGCTCCTACAATGAGCAGTTCTTC
NA | many | TRBJ2-4 | TRBV5-1 | CASSAGWGEYIQYF | TGCGCCAGCAGCGCGGGATGGGGGGAATACATTCAGTACTTC
NA | few | TRBJ1-6 | TRBV28 | CASSPSRGSSYNSPLHF | TGTGCCAGCAGTCCATCCAGGGGCAGCTCCTATAATTCACCCCTCCACTTT
NA | many | TRBJ1-4 | TRBV2 | CASSRLTTNEKLFF | TGTGCCAGCAGTCGACTAACAACTAATGAAAAACTGTTTTTT
TRBD2 | many | TRBJ2-3 | TRBV5-4 | CASSSRTSGRAGTDTQYF | TGTGCCAGCAGCTCCCGGACTAGCGGGAGGGCAGGCACAGATACGCAGTATTTT
NA | many | TRBJ1-5 | TRBV6-6 | CASSSRDTSNQPQHF | TGTGCCAGCAGTTCCCGGGACACTAGCAATCAGCCCCAGCATTTT
NA | many | TRBJ1-1 | TRBV18 | CASSPGGVTEAFF | TGTGCCAGCTCACCAGGGGGGGTCACTGAAGCTTTCTTT
TRBD1 | few | TRBJ1-4 | TRBV18 | CASSPRDSTNEKLFF | TGTGCCAGCTCACCACGGGACAGTACTAATGAAAAACTGTTTTTT
TRBD2 | few | TRBJ2-3 | TRBV11-3 | CASSLVLAGTGDTQYF | TGTGCCAGCAGCTTGGTGCTAGCGGGGACCGGAGATACGCAGTATTTT
TRBD1 | many | TRBJ1-4 | TRBV4-1 | CASSKGDRDDEKLFF | TGCGCCAGCAGCAAGGGTGACAGGGACGATGAAAAACTGTTTTTT
TRBD1 | many | TRBJ2-3 | TRBV7-6 | CASSSRTGADTQYF | TGTGCCAGCAGCTCCCGGACAGGAGCTGATACGCAGTATTTT